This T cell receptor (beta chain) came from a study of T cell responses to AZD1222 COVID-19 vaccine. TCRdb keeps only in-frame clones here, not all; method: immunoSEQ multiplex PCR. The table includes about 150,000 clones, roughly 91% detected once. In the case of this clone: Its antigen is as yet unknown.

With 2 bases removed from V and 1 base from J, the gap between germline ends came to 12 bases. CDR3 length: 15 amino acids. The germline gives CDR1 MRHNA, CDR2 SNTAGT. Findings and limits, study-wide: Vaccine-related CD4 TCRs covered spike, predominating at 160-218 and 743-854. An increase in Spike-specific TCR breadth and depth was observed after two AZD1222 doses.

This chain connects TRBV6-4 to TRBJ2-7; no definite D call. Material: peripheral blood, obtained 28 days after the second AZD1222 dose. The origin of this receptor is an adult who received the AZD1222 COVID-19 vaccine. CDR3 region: CASSDPENTSYEQYF. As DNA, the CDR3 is TGTGCCAGCAGTGACCCCGAGAATACTTCCTACGAGCAGTACTTC.